The 31 T cell receptor beta chains presented below share a single source sample, sequenced in a study of Ad26.COV2.S vaccination and SARS-CoV-2 variants. Using immunoSEQ multiplex PCR, the repertoire was profiled, and TCRdb retains in-frame clones only, with some absent. The top ten clones hold less than 3.5% of a sample with around 250,000 clones, approximately 87% of them seen once. Treatment here: approximately 18 received Ad26.COV2.S at low or high dose, single or two shots; roughly five received placebo; per-sample allocation not given. The study sampled participants on day 63 after the first vaccine or placebo injection. The sample in question was peripheral blood, obtained in a trial of Ad26.COV2.S vaccine versus placebo. The receptors were gathered from a person between 18 and 60 years old who received the Ad26.COV2.S COVID-19 vaccine or a placebo.

This rearrangement joins TRBV27 to TRBJ1-2; D might be TRBD1 (5 bases). This CDR3 has 14 residues. V was pared by 7 bases and J by 1 base, with 13 bases between. Germline V lookup: CDR1 MNHEY, CDR2 SMNVEV (reference sequence). The CDR3 spells CASTSTGVNYGYTF. As DNA, the CDR3 is TGTGCCAGCACCTCAACGGGGGTTAACTATGGCTACACCTTC.

The rearrangement uses TRBV10-3 and TRBJ1-3; 7 nucleotides align to TRBD1. Germline CDR1 and CDR2: ENHRY and SYGVKD. The V segment lost 4 bases and the J segment 0 bases; nucleotides outside the gene matches: 9. CDR3 length equals 17 residues. The CDR3 nucleotides read TGTGCCATCAGTGGATGGGGACAGCTCTTCTCTGGAAACACCATATATTTT. Translation: CAISGWGQLFSGNTIYF.

This chain connects TRBV20-1 to TRBJ1-5; 8 bases are a match to TRBD1. The CDR3 consists of 15 residues. The germline V gene has CDR1 DFQATT and CDR2 SNEGSKA (reference sequence). V lost 3 bases to trimming and J lost 5 bases; unmatched junction nucleotides: 9. The DNA of the CDR3 is TGCAGTGCTAGTTCGTCTGGACAGGGATATCAGCCCCAGCATTTT. Encoded protein: CSASSSGQGYQPQHF.

The rearrangement joins TRBV10-3 to TRBJ1-1; D is perhaps TRBD1 (5 bases). The CDR3 has 11 amino acids. Germline V lookup: CDR1 ENHRY, CDR2 SYGVKD. Trimming pared 4 bases from V and 10 bases from J, leaving 10 bases between. The CDR3 spells CAISGDEGAFF. The CDR3 region has the DNA TGTGCCATCAGTGGGGACGAGGGAGCTTTCTTT.

CDR3 sequence: CASSIDHVRGGEQFF. The CDR3 bases are TGTGCCAGTAGTATAGATCACGTACGAGGGGGTGAGCAGTTCTTC. This chain uses TRBV19 with TRBJ2-1, with D possibly being TRBD1 (6 bases). V lost 0 bases and J 9 bases, leaving 15 bases between the germline ends. Germline CDR1 reads LNHDA; CDR2 reads SQIVND (reference sequence). This CDR3 has 15 residues.

The chain has TRBV5-1 and TRBJ1-2, with 7 bases matching TRBD1. The CDR3 extends over 18 amino acids. V shed 0 bases, J shed 1 base, and the junction held 12 bases outside the gene matches. The germline CDR1 and CDR2 sequences are SGHRS and YFSETQ. The CDR3 sequence: CASSLAPIGPGGNYGYTF. CDR3 coding DNA: TGCGCCAGCAGCTTGGCGCCGATTGGGCCAGGGGGTAACTATGGCTACACCTTC.

The CDR3 sequence: CASSPEGNTEAFF. In DNA, the CDR3 is TGTGCCAGCAGTCCCGAGGGGAACACTGAAGCTTTCTTT. The chain links TRBV6-4 to TRBJ1-1; D ambiguous. The CDR3 has 13 residues. Trimming removed 5 bases at V and 1 base at J, with 8 bases between. Germline CDR1 and CDR2: MRHNA and SNTAGT.

The chain carries TRBV14 and TRBJ2-7; 7 nucleotides match TRBD1. The junction had 8 bases not matched to a gene; V was cut back by 4 bases and J by 2 bases. The CDR3 has 15 amino acids. From germline, CDR1 is SGHDN and CDR2 FVKESK. The CDR3 DNA follows: TGTGCCAGCAGCCGGGCACAGGGGCTAACCTACGAGCAGTACTTC. Translation gives CASSRAQGLTYEQYF. Drawing the rest from reference TRBV14 and TRBJ2-7, the complete variable domain is EAGVTQFPSHSVIEKGQTVTLRCDPISGHDNLYWYRRVMGKEIKFLLHFVKESKQDESGMPNNRFLAERTGGTYSTLKVQPAELEDSGVYFCASSRAQGLTYEQYFGPGTRLTVT.

V is TRBV5-1 and J is TRBJ1-6; weak D call: TRBD1 (5 bases). Germline CDR1 SGHRS, CDR2 YFSETQ. The V gene lost 4 bases and the J gene lost 6 bases, with 11 bases spanning the gap. This CDR3 has 14 residues. CDR3 sequence reads: CASSRQGLNSPLHF. The CDR3 coding sequence is TGCGCCAGCAGCCGTCAGGGTCTTAATTCACCCCTCCACTTT.

The chain joins TRBV6-1 to TRBJ1-1, with no clear D. Germline V gene lookup returns CDR1 MNHNS and CDR2 SASEGT. V lost 2 bases to trimming and J lost 6 bases, with 10 bases between them. This CDR3 has 13 residues. The CDR3 sequence: CASSENGSSEAFF. For the CDR3, the DNA is TGTGCCAGCAGTGAAAACGGCAGCTCTGAAGCTTTCTTT.

The chain employs TRBV6-2 or TRBV6-3 and TRBJ1-1; 9 nucleotides align to TRBD1. This CDR3 region has 14 residues. The trim removed 4 bases at V and 3 bases at J, leaving 3 bases unmatched. Germline values: CDR1 MNHEY, CDR2 SVGEGT. The CDR3 is CASSWGQGHTEAFF. The DNA of the CDR3 is TGTGCCAGCAGTTGGGGACAGGGACACACTGAAGCTTTCTTT.

This clone was observed a single time. V gene TRBV5-5 combines with J gene TRBJ1-1, with D possibly matching TRBD1 (5 bases). The V end was cut by 1 base, the J end by 3 bases, with 10 bases between. The germline CDR1 and CDR2 sequences are SGHKS and YYEKEE (reference sequence). The CDR3 has 14 residues. CDR3 region: CASSLTGGDTEAFF. The CDR3 DNA follows: TGTGCCAGCAGCTTGACAGGAGGAGACACTGAAGCTTTCTTT.

The V call is TRBV6-1, the J call TRBJ1-2; weak D call: TRBD1 (5 bases). Germline-derived CDR1 and CDR2 are MNHNS and SASEGT. The CDR3 runs to 15 residues. Trimming stripped 3 bases from V and 6 bases from J, with 17 bases between. The CDR3 region has the DNA TGTGCCAGCAGTGATTCCCTAAGGGGCGTAAATGGCTACACCTTC. It yields the protein CASSDSLRGVNGYTF.

V and J are TRBV9 and TRBJ1-2, with 11 bases matching TRBD1. This CDR3 spans 15 amino acids. Germline CDR1 and CDR2: SGDLS and YYNGEE. Trimming at V came to 4 bases and at J to 3 bases, leaving 5 bases not matched to a gene. CDR3: CASSSPGQGDYGYTF. In DNA form, the CDR3 reads TGTGCCAGCAGCTCACCGGGACAGGGGGACTATGGCTACACCTTC.

V and J are TRBV4-2 and TRBJ1-4; no reliable D call. Per germline, CDR1 LGHNA and CDR2 YNFKEQ. Trimming pared 0 bases from V and 0 bases from J, leaving 8 bases between. The CDR3 has 16 amino acids. The CDR3 is CASSQDQRPTNEKLFF. The DNA of the CDR3 is TGTGCCAGCAGCCAAGATCAGCGGCCAACTAATGAAAAACTGTTTTTT.

CDR3 region: CSVWTGGNEQFF. The CDR3 DNA is TGCAGCGTATGGACAGGGGGCAATGAGCAGTTCTTC. The chain couples TRBV29-1 to TRBJ2-1, with 10 positions matching TRBD1. V gave up 6 bases and J gave up 6 bases; unmatched junction bases: 2. The CDR3 extends over 12 amino acids. Germline CDR1 SQVTM, CDR2 ANQGSEA.

This clone was observed a few times. The chain has TRBV2 and TRBJ1-2; D remains unclear. V was cut by 10 bases and J by 3 bases, with 12 bases left in between. The CDR3 sequence is 12 residues long. The germline CDR1 and CDR2 sequences are SNHLY and FYNNEI. The CDR3, as DNA: TGTGCCATCCCGCACCCCGACTATGGCTACACCTTC. Amino acids: CAIPHPDYGYTF.

With respect to this clone: The same CDR3 also results from other DNA sequences found in this sample. The J gene is TRBJ1-2, the V gene TRBV5-1, with D perhaps matching TRBD1 (5 bases). The V and J ends lost 5 bases and 3 bases respectively, with 8 bases between them. This CDR3 has 12 amino acids. The germline V gene has CDR1 SGHRS and CDR2 YFSETQ. The CDR3 DNA reads TGCGCCAGCAGGGGCAGGGACTATGGCTACACCTTC. It is translated as CASRGRDYGYTF.

The V and J genes are TRBV5-6 and TRBJ1-1; 10 positions agree with TRBD1. This CDR3 comprises 14 residues. The germline CDR1 and CDR2 sequences are SGHDT and YYEEEE. The J segment lost 1 base and the V segment lost 3 bases, leaving 0 bases of the junction unmatched. CDR3 residues: CASSWDRGNTEAFF. The CDR3 DNA is TGTGCCAGCAGCTGGGACAGGGGGAACACTGAAGCTTTCTTT.

V gene TRBV28 combines with J gene TRBJ1-3; D call uncertain. V gave up 6 bases and J gave up 2 bases, with 14 bases separating them. CDR1 and CDR2 from the germline V gene are MDHEN and SYDVKM. This CDR3 comprises 15 residues. The CDR3 reads CASSLGGMAGNTIYF. In DNA, the CDR3 is TGTGCCAGCAGCTTGGGAGGGATGGCTGGAAACACCATATATTTT.

The rearrangement joins TRBV5-6 to TRBJ1-4, with a tentative D call TRBD1 (5 bases). CDR1 and CDR2 (germline): SGHDT, YYEEEE. Trimming stripped 1 base from V and 6 bases from J, with 13 bases between. This CDR3 is built from 15 residues. The CDR3 coding sequence is TGTGCCAGCAGCTTGCAGGGACTGATTGATGAAAAACTGTTTTTT. Its translation: CASSLQGLIDEKLFF.

This chain connects TRBV3-1 (or the pseudogene TRBV3-2) to TRBJ2-3, with TRBD2 matching over 7 bases. Losses at the gene ends were 0 bases for V and 2 bases for J; bases not matched to a gene: 8. CDR1 and CDR2 from the germline V gene are LGHDT and YNNKEL (reference sequence). This CDR3 comprises 17 residues. CDR3 amino acids: CASSQDLGGRHTDTQYF. The DNA for the CDR3 is TGTGCCAGCAGCCAAGATTTGGGCGGGAGACACACAGATACGCAGTATTTT.

The chain carries TRBV28 and TRBJ1-1; D remains ambiguous. V was shortened by 2 bases and J by 1 base, with 17 bases between the two germline ends. Per the germline V gene, CDR1 is MDHEN and CDR2 is SYDVKM. This CDR3 is built from 17 residues. CDR3: CASSLDVDWVGNTEAFF. CDR3 coding DNA: TGTGCCAGCAGTTTAGATGTTGATTGGGTCGGGAACACTGAAGCTTTCTTT. Based on the CDR3 plus reference TRBV28 and TRBJ1-1, the full variable domain is DVKVTQSSRYLVKRTGEKVFLECVQDMDHENMFWYRQDPGLGLRLIYFSYDVKMKEKGDIPEGYSVSREKKERFSLILESASTNQTSMYLCASSLDVDWVGNTEAFFGQGTRLTVV.

This chain uses TRBV2 with TRBJ2-7; 9 positions match TRBD1. Germline V lookup: CDR1 SNHLY, CDR2 FYNNEI. V lost 6 bases and J lost 9; bases outside the gene matches: 12. The CDR3 consists of 14 residues. As DNA, the CDR3 is TGTGCCAGCAGCGATACAACAGGGGGCGCAGGGCAGTACTTC. This gives the protein CASSDTTGGAGQYF. Full variable domain (outside the CDR3, taken from reference TRBV2 and TRBJ2-7): EPEVTQTPSHQVTQMGQEVILRCVPISNHLYFYWYRQILGQKVEFLVSFYNNEISEKSEIFDDQFSVERPDGSNFTLKIRSTKLEDSAMYFCASSDTTGGAGQYFGPGTRLTVT.

J is TRBJ2-3 and V is TRBV3-1 (or the pseudogene TRBV3-2); D call uncertain. The CDR3 totals 16 residues. Germline V lookup: CDR1 LGHDT, CDR2 YNNKEL (reference sequence). V was cut by 1 base and J by 2 bases, with 13 bases left in between. The CDR3 sequence is CASSQGRAFNTDTQYF. The CDR3 nucleotides are TGTGCCAGCAGCCAAGGCCGGGCTTTTAACACAGATACGCAGTATTTT.

The rearrangement joins TRBV18 to TRBJ2-5, with D hard to call. The CDR3 covers 14 residues. Per the germline V gene, CDR1 is KGHSH and CDR2 is LQKENI. Trimming cost V 0 bases and J 0 bases, with 5 bases left between them. The CDR3, as DNA: TGTGCCAGCTCACCACCCTCTAACCAAGAGACCCAGTACTTC. This codes for CASSPPSNQETQYF.

The V gene is TRBV7-2, the J gene TRBJ1-3; no definite D call. Germline V CDR1 and CDR2: SGHTA, FQGNSA. Trimming cost V 1 base and J 4 bases, with 11 bases left between them. The CDR3 is 15 residues long. The CDR3 DNA reads as TGTGCCAGCAGCTTAGACTTCCGATCGGGAAACACCATATATTTT. As protein: CASSLDFRSGNTIYF. Filled out from reference TRBV7-2 and TRBJ1-3, the complete variable domain reads GAGVSQSPSNKVTEKGKDVELRCDPISGHTALYWYRQSLGQGLEFLIYFQGNSAPDKSGLPSDRFSAERTGGSVSTLTIQRTQQEDSAVYLCASSLDFRSGNTIYFGEGSWLTVV.

The chain couples TRBV7-2 to TRBJ1-3; weak D call: TRBD1 (6 bases). Trimming pared 5 bases from V and 2 bases from J, leaving 10 bases between. Looked up from germline, CDR1 is SGHTA and CDR2 is FQGNSA. There are 14 residues in the CDR3. The CDR3 sequence: CASSRTVAGNTIYF. CDR3 nucleotides: TGTGCCAGCAGCCGGACAGTAGCTGGAAACACCATATATTTT.

This chain uses TRBV29-1 with TRBJ2-7, with D perhaps matching TRBD2 (6 bases). V was cut by 6 bases and J by 3 bases, with 12 bases left in between. This CDR3 is built from 12 residues. Germline V CDR1 and CDR2: SQVTM, ANQGSEA. CDR3 in amino acids: CSVGGAYYEQYF. CDR3 nucleotides: TGCAGCGTCGGAGGGGCCTACTACGAGCAGTACTTC.

The CDR3 sequence: CASSLERAGTEAFF. CDR3 in DNA: TGCGCCAGCAGCTTGGAGAGGGCGGGCACTGAAGCTTTCTTT. This chain links TRBV5-1 with TRBJ1-1; D unresolved. This CDR3 has 14 residues. Trimming pared 0 bases from V and 4 bases from J, leaving 10 bases between. Germline lookup yields CDR1 SGHRS and CDR2 YFSETQ.

The chain links TRBV5-1 to TRBJ2-3; a weak D match, TRBD1 (6 bases). Germline CDR1 SGHRS, CDR2 YFSETQ. This CDR3 contains 15 residues. V was shortened by 4 bases and J by 11 bases, with 23 bases between the two germline ends. The CDR3 reads CASSPPVDSMPKQYF. CDR3 in DNA: TGCGCCAGCAGCCCTCCCGTGGACAGCATGCCTAAGCAGTATTTT.